Listed here are 8 T cell receptor beta chains from one sample, sequenced in a study of human T cells and chemical hapten exposure. TCRdb independently ran MiXCR on the RACE reads; one entry per CDR3 protein. This table holds about 130,000 distinct CDR3 sequences, roughly 9.5% found once. The time point here: healthy volunteer bleed at 2 weeks. Unfractionated whole blood served as the source for total RNA extraction. The sample consisted of whole blood. These receptors came from a male donor in good health. Some clones in this sample may be carry-over from other donors' samples.

The V and J genes are TRBV18 and TRBJ2-3; 14 bases fit TRBD2. With 2 bases clipped from V and 4 bases from J, the junction kept 5 bases outside the gene matches. The CDR3 has 17 residues. From germline, CDR1 is KGHSH and CDR2 LQKENI. In DNA, the CDR3 is TGTGCCAGCTCACCAGCTGGGACTAGCGGGAGATCAGATACGCAGTATTTT. Translating gives CASSPAGTSGRSDTQYF.

The chain recombines TRBV11-2 with TRBJ1-1, with 9 positions matching TRBD1. CDR3 length: 17 residues. Germline lookup yields CDR1 SGHAT and CDR2 FQNNGV. V was clipped by 0 bases and J by 2 bases; unmatched bases: 7. The CDR3 DNA follows: TGTGCCAGCAGCTTAGATCCCGGGACAGGGTCCAACACTGAAGCTTTCTTT. This sequence encodes CASSLDPGTGSNTEAFF.

J is TRBJ1-1 and V is TRBV5-1; perhaps TRBD1 as D (6 bases). V was trimmed by 4 bases and J by 0 bases, leaving 10 bases between them. This CDR3 has 14 residues. CDR1 is SGHRS, CDR2 YFSETQ, per germline. The CDR3 DNA is TGCGCCAGCAGCGTACAGGGAATGAACACTGAAGCTTTCTTT. It codes for CASSVQGMNTEAFF.

This clonotype has a count of ten or more. V usage is TRBV3-1 and J usage is TRBJ2-5; D call uncertain. The CDR3 length is 13 residues. V was shortened by 2 bases and J by 5 bases, with 9 bases between the two germline ends. Germline CDR1 is LGHDT and CDR2 is YNNKEL (reference sequence). DNA of the CDR3: TGTGCCAGCAGCCAACTGGACGGGGAGACCCAGTACTTC. Translation: CASSQLDGETQYF.

In its sample, this clonotype was seen many times. The genes are TRBV12-3 or TRBV12-4 and TRBJ2-3; D is unclear. CDR3 length equals 14 residues. The V end was cut by 5 bases, the J end by 5 bases, with 14 bases between. Written as DNA, the CDR3 is TGTGCCAGCAGTATTAGGCCACATAAAGATACGCAGTATTTT. Its protein is CASSIRPHKDTQYF.

Ten or more counts support this clonotype. The chain joins TRBV18 to TRBJ1-2, with D unresolved. V dropped 2 bases and J dropped 3 bases, with 13 bases sitting between them. The CDR3 is 15 amino acids. Germline CDR1 KGHSH, CDR2 LQKENI. The CDR3 protein is CASSPSREQHYGYTF. In DNA, the CDR3 is TGTGCCAGCTCACCAAGTCGTGAACAGCACTATGGCTACACCTTC.

V and J are TRBV11-2 and TRBJ2-1, with D possibly matching TRBD2 (5 bases). V dropped 0 bases and J dropped 7 bases, with 13 bases sitting between them. The V gene's germline CDR1 is SGHAT and CDR2 FQNNGV. The CDR3 contains 15 residues. The CDR3 DNA follows: TGTGCCAGCAGCTTAGAGGTCGTCACGGGGAATGAGCAGTTCTTC. This translates into CASSLEVVTGNEQFF.

This rearrangement joins TRBV12-3 or TRBV12-4 to TRBJ2-7, with TRBD1 matching over 7 bases. With V trimmed by 1 base and J by 3 bases, 6 bases remained unmatched. The CDR3 has 15 residues. CDR3 sequence (DNA): TGTGCCAGCAGTTTAGAAGGGGACAGCATCTACGAGCAGTACTTC. Encoded protein: CASSLEGDSIYEQYF.